These T cell receptor beta chains were read from a single sample in a study of T-cell reconstitution after alpha-beta-depleted transplantation in children. From the PCR reads, TCRdb called clonotypes with MiXCR, one entry per CDR3 protein. The sample yields 150,000 to 250,000 distinct CDR3 sequences, approximately 14% seen once. The material sequenced was PBMCs from the stem cell graft donor, taken from the stem cell graft. Receptors were obtained from a human donor who donated a stem cell graft to a child with acute lymphoblastic leukemia. Each CDR3 is given with its conserved first and last residue. The D gene is left open where the match is weak. The size field is filled for only some rows; it gives once, few, many or a size class.

V gene: TRBV6-1; D gene: TRBD2; J gene: TRBJ2-1; clone size: .; CDR3 DNA: TGTGCCAGCGCCCGACTAGCCTCCTACAATGAGCAGTTCTTC; CDR3 protein: CASARLASYNEQFF
V gene: TRBV20-1; D gene: TRBD2; J gene: TRBJ2-1; clone size: .; CDR3 DNA: TGCAGTGTTCCCAGACTAGCGGGAGACGATGAGCAGTTCTTC; CDR3 protein: CSVPRLAGDDEQFF
V gene: TRBV5-1; D gene: TRBD2; J gene: TRBJ2-3; clone size: few; CDR3 DNA: TGCGCCAGCAGCTTGGGTCTAGCGGGATCCGCAGATACGCAGTATTTT; CDR3 protein: CASSLGLAGSADTQYF
V gene: TRBV6-1; D gene: .; J gene: TRBJ1-4; clone size: .; CDR3 DNA: TGTGCCAGCAGCCATCAGCCAAGGACTGTCCATGAAAAACTGTTTTTT; CDR3 protein: CASSHQPRTVHEKLFF
V gene: TRBV29-1; D gene: TRBD1; J gene: TRBJ2-2; clone size: many; CDR3 DNA: TGCAGCGTTGGAACCGGGACAGGGAACACCGGGGAGCTGTTTTTT; CDR3 protein: CSVGTGTGNTGELFF
V gene: TRBV7-8; D gene: .; J gene: TRBJ2-7; clone size: many; CDR3 DNA: TGTGCCAGCAGCCCGGAGGGGGTGACCGTCCACGAGCAGTACTTC; CDR3 protein: CASSPEGVTVHEQYF
V gene: TRBV3-1; D gene: TRBD2; J gene: TRBJ2-7; clone size: many; CDR3 DNA: TGTGCCAGCAGCCAGAGGACTAGCGGGAGGACCATTCCTGACTTC; CDR3 protein: CASSQRTSGRTIPDF
V gene: TRBV4-1; D gene: TRBD2; J gene: TRBJ2-1; clone size: many; CDR3 DNA: TGCGCCAGCAGCGACCAGCCACTAGCGGGAGCTGGCAATGAGCAGTTCTTC; CDR3 protein: CASSDQPLAGAGNEQFF
V gene: TRBV5-1; D gene: .; J gene: TRBJ1-1; clone size: many; CDR3 DNA: TGCGCCAGCAGCCCAGACAGAAACATGAACACTGAAGCTTTCTTT; CDR3 protein: CASSPDRNMNTEAFF
V gene: TRBV19; D gene: TRBD2; J gene: TRBJ2-1; clone size: many; CDR3 DNA: TGTGCCAGTAGTCTGAAGCGGGAGGGCTTTCGTAATGAGCAGTTCTTC; CDR3 protein: CASSLKREGFRNEQFF
V gene: TRBV7-9; D gene: .; J gene: TRBJ1-1; clone size: many; CDR3 DNA: TGTGCCAGCAGCTTTCCCATCTTAGGGGGGGCCACTGAAGCTTTCTTT; CDR3 protein: CASSFPILGGATEAFF
V gene: TRBV20-1; D gene: .; J gene: TRBJ2-7; clone size: many; CDR3 DNA: TGCAGTGCTAGAACTCCGGGACAAAATTACGAGCAGTACTTC; CDR3 protein: CSARTPGQNYEQYF
V gene: TRBV4-1; D gene: TRBD2; J gene: TRBJ2-3; clone size: many; CDR3 DNA: TGCGCCAGCTCCGGACTAGCGGGAGTAGGAGATACGCAGTATTTT; CDR3 protein: CASSGLAGVGDTQYF
V gene: TRBV4-2; D gene: TRBD2; J gene: TRBJ2-3; clone size: many; CDR3 DNA: TGTGCCAGCAGCCAAGACGGCCTAGCTAGCGGGAGGCGGCGGAGCACAGATACGCAGTATTTT; CDR3 protein: CASSQDGLASGRRRSTDTQYF
V gene: TRBV3-1; D gene: .; J gene: TRBJ2-5; clone size: many; CDR3 DNA: TGTGCCAGCAGCCAGGGGGTGACCCAGTACTTC; CDR3 protein: CASSQGVTQYF
V gene: TRBV12-3/TRBV12-4; D gene: .; J gene: TRBJ1-2; clone size: many; CDR3 DNA: TGTGCCAGCAGTTTAGAGAGGGGCCCTGGCTACACCTTC; CDR3 protein: CASSLERGPGYTF
V gene: TRBV25-1; D gene: .; J gene: TRBJ1-6; clone size: .; CDR3 DNA: TGTGCCAGCAGTCCCAGCTCCTATAATTCACCCCTCCACTTT; CDR3 protein: CASSPSSYNSPLHF
V gene: TRBV29-1; D gene: .; J gene: TRBJ2-7; clone size: few; CDR3 DNA: TGCAGCGTTGGGTGGGATCAGGATTACGAGCAGTACTTC; CDR3 protein: CSVGWDQDYEQYF
V gene: TRBV5-6; D gene: .; J gene: TRBJ1-1; clone size: .; CDR3 DNA: TGTGCCAGCAGCTGGGGGGGGACTGAAGCTTTCTTT; CDR3 protein: CASSWGGTEAFF
V gene: TRBV5-4; D gene: .; J gene: TRBJ2-1; clone size: many; CDR3 DNA: TGTGCCAGCAGCTCGACAACTAGAGTCAATGAGCAGTTCTTC; CDR3 protein: CASSSTTRVNEQFF
V gene: TRBV24-1; D gene: .; J gene: TRBJ2-7; clone size: .; CDR3 DNA: TGTGCCACCAGTGATGCAGGGTCCTCCTACGAGCAGTACTTC; CDR3 protein: CATSDAGSSYEQYF
V gene: TRBV11-2; D gene: TRBD2; J gene: TRBJ2-4; clone size: many; CDR3 DNA: TGTGCCAGCAGGGGCGGGGGATACAAAAACATTCAGTACTTC; CDR3 protein: CASRGGGYKNIQYF
V gene: TRBV20-1; D gene: .; J gene: TRBJ1-2; clone size: few; CDR3 DNA: TGCAGTGCTAGAGGATTCCAGACCCGCGGAGGCTATGGCTACACCTTC; CDR3 protein: CSARGFQTRGGYGYTF
V gene: TRBV12-3/TRBV12-4; D gene: .; J gene: TRBJ1-3; clone size: many; CDR3 DNA: TGTGCCAGCACCCTATTTAAAACTGGAAACACCATATATTTT; CDR3 protein: CASTLFKTGNTIYF
V gene: TRBV18; D gene: .; J gene: TRBJ1-1; clone size: many; CDR3 DNA: TGTGCCAGCTCACCAGGTCGGAACACTGAAGCTTTCTTT; CDR3 protein: CASSPGRNTEAFF
V gene: TRBV7-9; D gene: TRBD1; J gene: TRBJ1-2; clone size: many; CDR3 DNA: TGTGCCAGCAGCCAAGGGACAGGGAGCGATGGCTACACCTTC; CDR3 protein: CASSQGTGSDGYTF
V gene: TRBV6-1; D gene: .; J gene: TRBJ2-1; clone size: once; CDR3 DNA: TGTGCCAGCAGTGGATCTCGGATCTACAATGAGCAGTTCTTC; CDR3 protein: CASSGSRIYNEQFF
V gene: TRBV4-2; D gene: .; J gene: TRBJ2-6; clone size: .; CDR3 DNA: TGTGCCATCGGCCCCGGGCCAGCCTCGGGGGCCAACGTCCTGACTTTC; CDR3 protein: CAIGPGPASGANVLTF
V gene: TRBV6-1; D gene: .; J gene: TRBJ2-7; clone size: .; CDR3 DNA: TGTGCCAGCAGTGAATGGGGGGGGGCTGCCTACGAGCAGTACTTC; CDR3 protein: CASSEWGGAAYEQYF
V gene: TRBV20-1; D gene: .; J gene: TRBJ2-1; clone size: many; CDR3 DNA: TGCAGTGCTAGAGATCGCCGCCATGGCAATGAGCAGTTCTTC; CDR3 protein: CSARDRRHGNEQFF
V gene: TRBV6-2/TRBV6-3; D gene: .; J gene: TRBJ2-3; clone size: few; CDR3 DNA: TGTGCCAGCAGCCTACTAGACTACACAGATACGCAGTATTTT; CDR3 protein: CASSLLDYTDTQYF
V gene: TRBV20-1; D gene: .; J gene: TRBJ2-4; clone size: few; CDR3 DNA: TGCAGTGCTGGGGGGATGACGGGAGTTGGGCCCACAGGCATTCAGTACTTC; CDR3 protein: CSAGGMTGVGPTGIQYF
V gene: TRBV5-1; D gene: .; J gene: TRBJ1-1; clone size: .; CDR3 DNA: TGCGCCAGCAGAGGTAACAGTCCGAACACTGAAGCTTTCTTT; CDR3 protein: CASRGNSPNTEAFF
V gene: TRBV10-3; D gene: TRBD1; J gene: TRBJ1-5; clone size: .; CDR3 DNA: TGTGCCATCAGTGACGCTCGAGGGGGCGGAGGTCAGCCCCAGCATTTT; CDR3 protein: CAISDARGGGGQPQHF
V gene: TRBV5-1; D gene: .; J gene: TRBJ2-6; clone size: .; CDR3 DNA: TGCGCCAGCAGCTTGTTTTCGGGGCCTGGGGCCAACGTCCTGACTTTC; CDR3 protein: CASSLFSGPGANVLTF
V gene: TRBV27; D gene: .; J gene: TRBJ2-7; clone size: many; CDR3 DNA: TGTGCCAGCAGTCGACTGAACTCCTACGAGCAGTACTTC; CDR3 protein: CASSRLNSYEQYF
V gene: TRBV5-1; D gene: .; J gene: TRBJ2-2; clone size: many; CDR3 DNA: TGCGCCAGCAGCCTTGCCACCCACAGGGCATCCGGGGAGCTGTTTTTT; CDR3 protein: CASSLATHRASGELFF
V gene: TRBV27; D gene: TRBD1; J gene: TRBJ2-1; clone size: .; CDR3 DNA: TGTGCCAGCAGTTTATACACAGGGGCGAATGAGCAGTTCTTC; CDR3 protein: CASSLYTGANEQFF
V gene: TRBV6-1; D gene: TRBD1; J gene: TRBJ2-2; clone size: .; CDR3 DNA: TGTGCCAGCAGTGAACCGACAGGGCGGTACACCGGGGAGCTGTTTTTT; CDR3 protein: CASSEPTGRYTGELFF
V gene: TRBV5-4; D gene: TRBD2; J gene: TRBJ2-3; clone size: many; CDR3 DNA: TGTGCCAGCAGCTTGGAAAGAGCTAGCGGGAGGCCGGGGGATACGCAGTATTTT; CDR3 protein: CASSLERASGRPGDTQYF
V gene: TRBV27; D gene: .; J gene: TRBJ2-1; clone size: .; CDR3 DNA: TGTGCCAGCAGTTTCGGTGGGACGGGGAATGAGCAGTTCTTC; CDR3 protein: CASSFGGTGNEQFF
V gene: TRBV20-1; D gene: .; J gene: TRBJ2-7; clone size: .; CDR3 DNA: TGCAGTGCTCTTGACTACGAGCAGTACTTC; CDR3 protein: CSALDYEQYF
V gene: TRBV27; D gene: .; J gene: TRBJ2-2; clone size: .; CDR3 DNA: TGTGCCAGCAGTCCCCGTGTGGGGAGCAACACCGGGGAGCTGTTTTTT; CDR3 protein: CASSPRVGSNTGELFF
V gene: TRBV5-1; D gene: TRBD2; J gene: TRBJ2-1; clone size: few; CDR3 DNA: TGCGCCAGCAGCTTGACCGGGATAGCGGGAGGGTACAATGAGCAGTTCTTC; CDR3 protein: CASSLTGIAGGYNEQFF
V gene: TRBV5-1; D gene: TRBD1; J gene: TRBJ1-1; clone size: many; CDR3 DNA: TGCGCCAGCAGCTTGGTGCGGACAGGGATAACTGAAGCTTTCTTT; CDR3 protein: CASSLVRTGITEAFF
V gene: TRBV25-1; D gene: .; J gene: TRBJ1-2; clone size: .; CDR3 DNA: TGTGCCACCGCGGGAGGGTCCAACTATGGCTACACCTTC; CDR3 protein: CATAGGSNYGYTF
V gene: TRBV3-1; D gene: .; J gene: TRBJ2-1; clone size: many; CDR3 DNA: TGTGCCAGCAGCCCGGACTATGAGGGTGAGCAGTTCTTC; CDR3 protein: CASSPDYEGEQFF
V gene: TRBV20-1; D gene: .; J gene: TRBJ1-1; clone size: many; CDR3 DNA: TGCAGTGCTAGGCGATTGAGCACTGAAGCTTTCTTT; CDR3 protein: CSARRLSTEAFF
V gene: TRBV3-1; D gene: .; J gene: TRBJ2-2; clone size: .; CDR3 DNA: TGTGCCAGCAGCCGGGGGGTCACCGGGGAGCTGTTTTTT; CDR3 protein: CASSRGVTGELFF
V gene: TRBV24-1; D gene: .; J gene: TRBJ2-7; clone size: many; CDR3 DNA: TGTGCCACCAGTGATTTAGTCTCCGTCAAGCAGTACTTC; CDR3 protein: CATSDLVSVKQYF
V gene: TRBV11-3; D gene: TRBD2; J gene: TRBJ2-1; clone size: .; CDR3 DNA: TGTGCCAGCAGCTTGTCTAGCGGGAGTGTCCATGAGCAGTTCTTC; CDR3 protein: CASSLSSGSVHEQFF
V gene: TRBV5-1; D gene: .; J gene: TRBJ2-7; clone size: .; CDR3 DNA: TGCGCCGGCAGCTTGGAGGGAGTTGACTACGAGCAGTACTTC; CDR3 protein: CAGSLEGVDYEQYF
V gene: TRBV20-1; D gene: TRBD2; J gene: TRBJ2-2; clone size: many; CDR3 DNA: TGCAGTGCCGCGACTAGCGGAGACACCGGGGAGCTGTTTTTT; CDR3 protein: CSAATSGDTGELFF
V gene: TRBV7-8; D gene: .; J gene: TRBJ1-1; clone size: many; CDR3 DNA: TGTGCCAGCAACCGGGGCAAGAACACTGAAGCTTTCTTT; CDR3 protein: CASNRGKNTEAFF
V gene: TRBV5-1; D gene: .; J gene: TRBJ2-5; clone size: many; CDR3 DNA: TGCGCCAGCAGCCCGAGACAGGATCCGGAGACCCAGTACTTC; CDR3 protein: CASSPRQDPETQYF
V gene: TRBV20-1; D gene: .; J gene: TRBJ2-1; clone size: many; CDR3 DNA: TGCAGTGCTAGAGAGGACAATGAGCAGTTCTTC; CDR3 protein: CSAREDNEQFF
V gene: TRBV11-2; D gene: TRBD2; J gene: TRBJ2-5; clone size: many; CDR3 DNA: TGTGCCAGCAGCTTAGGGACTAGCGGGATTGAGACCCAGTACTTC; CDR3 protein: CASSLGTSGIETQYF